What follows are 25 T cell receptor beta chains derived from one specimen sequenced in a study of Graves' ophthalmopathy and Graves' hyperthyroidism. RNA transcripts were the template, and TCR beta CDR3 regions were amplified from them. First-round RT-PCR employed HTBI primers, with a second-round multiplex PCR after it. Each CDR3 protein gets one entry after TCRdb re-called the multiplex PCR reads with MiXCR. The sample has roughly 380,000 distinct CDR3 sequences; roughly 15% are singletons. Sequencing input: peripheral blood. All receptors derive from a woman between 18 and 29 years old with stable Graves' hyperthyroidism.

Points on this clonotype: A much larger clone differs from this one at a single base, so this may be a read error. The chain has TRBV18 and TRBJ1-1; no clear D gene. The V gene's germline CDR1 is KGHSH and CDR2 LQKENI. This CDR3 is 14 amino acids long. CDR3 amino acids: CASSPLGKNTEDFF. The CDR3 DNA sequence: TGTGCCAGCTCACCACTGGGAAAGAACACTGAAGATTTCTTT.

This clonotype was counted between two and nine times. CDR3 loop: CASSLPLLALERETQYF. CDR3 bases: TGTGCCAGCAGCTTACCACTACTAGCGTTGGAGAGGGAGACCCAGTACTTC. This chain connects TRBV11-3 to TRBJ2-5; 7 nucleotides align to TRBD2. V was clipped by 2 bases and J by 5 bases; unmatched bases: 14. The CDR3 is made up of 17 amino acids. Germline V CDR1 and CDR2: SGHNT, YENEEA.

There are many counts of this clonotype. The chain couples TRBV9 to TRBJ2-2, with D possibly being TRBD2 (5 bases). Germline CDR1 reads SGDLS; CDR2 reads YYNGEE. The CDR3 has 15 amino acids. The germline V and J ends were trimmed by 4 bases and 6 bases, with 16 bases remaining between them. The CDR3 nucleotides read TGTGCCAGCAGCTCCACCATCCTCGGGGCCGGGGAGCTGTTTTTT. Translating it yields CASSSTILGAGELFF.

This chain joins TRBV5-6 and TRBJ2-2; D unresolved. With 0 bases removed from V and 6 bases from J, the gap between germline ends came to 6 bases. Germline assignment: CDR1 SGHDT and CDR2 YYEEEE. This CDR3 has 13 amino acids. The CDR3 coding sequence is TGTGCCAGCAGCTTGGCTCTTGCCGGGGAGCTGTTTTTT. Protein product: CASSLALAGELFF.

There are many counts of this clonotype. The V call is TRBV11-2, the J call TRBJ2-7; no firm D call. This CDR3 contains 14 residues. From germline, CDR1 is SGHAT and CDR2 FQNNGV. The V end was cut by 3 bases, the J end by 5 bases, with 14 bases between. The CDR3 spells CASSFIRAGDEQYF. The CDR3 region has the DNA TGTGCCAGCAGCTTTATAAGAGCTGGGGACGAGCAGTACTTC.

Many counts were recorded for this clonotype. The chain is built from TRBV15 and TRBJ2-2, with unresolved D. Trimming removed 5 bases from V and 4 bases from J, with 14 bases in between. Germline values: CDR1 LNHNV, CDR2 YYDKDF (reference sequence). This CDR3 contains 15 residues. CDR3: CATSGTGFLTGELFF. The CDR3 region has the DNA TGTGCCACCAGCGGAACCGGGTTCCTCACCGGGGAGCTGTTTTTT.

This clonotype was detected ten times or more. The chain uses TRBV6-1 and TRBJ1-5, with 7 bases lining up with TRBD1. Germline V gene lookup returns CDR1 MNHNS and CDR2 SASEGT. V trimming: 8 bases; J trimming: 3 bases; junction bases outside the gene matches: 4. This CDR3 is built from 13 residues. The CDR3 loop is CASVQGYNQPQHF. The CDR3 nucleotides are TGTGCCAGCGTACAGGGGTACAATCAGCCCCAGCATTTT.

CDR3 amino acids: CASSFGQGDIQYF. CDR3 bases: TGTGCCAGCAGCTTTGGACAGGGGGACATTCAGTACTTC. This chain joins TRBV7-3 and TRBJ2-4, with 10 bases aligning to TRBD1. After removal of 3 bases from V and 8 bases from J, the junction contained 1 base not matched to a gene. CDR3 length equals 13 residues. CDR1 is SGHTA, CDR2 FQGTGA, per germline.

This clonotype was detected ten times or more. The chain combines TRBV27 with TRBJ1-1, with 9 bases identical to TRBD1. The germline CDR1 and CDR2 sequences are MNHEY and SMNVEV (reference sequence). The CDR3 is made up of 15 amino acids. After removal of 8 bases from V and 8 bases from J, the junction contained 15 bases not matched to a gene. In DNA, the CDR3 is TGTGCCAGCGCCCCGACCGGGACAGGGATGGGCGAAGCTTTCTTT. Amino acid sequence: CASAPTGTGMGEAFF.

The sample holds many counts of this clonotype. The chain links TRBV4-1 to TRBJ1-2, with D unresolved. The ends were cut back, 3 bases at V and 4 bases at J, with 15 bases in the middle. The CDR3 is 15 residues long. Germline CDR1 reads MGHRA; CDR2 reads YSYEKL. In DNA form, the CDR3 reads TGCGCCAGCAGCCATAGAGATGAGATTCTCTATGGCTACACCTTC. This codes for CASSHRDEILYGYTF.

A note on this clonotype: With a much larger clone just one base away, this may be a read error. The rearrangement uses TRBV6-2 or TRBV6-3 and TRBJ2-7, with unresolved D. The CDR3 is made up of 13 amino acids. Germline V CDR1 and CDR2: MNHEY, SVGEGT. CDR3 loop: CASGYRIPYEQYF. CDR3 DNA sequence: TGTGCCAGCGGTTACAGAATCCCCTACGAGCAGTACTTC.

This clonotype was detected ten times or more. The J gene is TRBJ2-5, the V gene TRBV11-2; 7 nucleotides align to TRBD1. The CDR3 is made up of 14 amino acids. The germline V gene has CDR1 SGHAT and CDR2 FQNNGV. J gave up 5 bases and V 4 bases, and 7 bases lay outside the gene matches. DNA of the CDR3: TGTGCCAGCAGCTACAGGGGCGCGGAGGAGACCCAGTACTTC. Translated, it gives CASSYRGAEETQYF.

This clonotype was counted ten times or more. V gene TRBV2 combines with J gene TRBJ2-5; D is perhaps TRBD1 (5 bases). The V gene's germline CDR1 is SNHLY and CDR2 FYNNEI. Between the trimmed V and J ends, which lost 1 base and 5 bases, there was a span of 8 bases. CDR3 length: 13 amino acids. The CDR3 spells CASSEGQKETQYF. CDR3 coding DNA: TGTGCCAGCAGTGAAGGACAGAAGGAGACCCAGTACTTC.

This clonotype was recorded many times. Given the absence of the conserved phenylalanine or tryptophan at the CDR3 end, a read error is likely. The V call is TRBV6-1, the J call TRBJ1-2, with unresolved D. The CDR3 is 13 residues long. Deletions cut 7 bases from V and 5 bases from J, with 14 bases between. CDR1 and CDR2 from the germline V gene are MNHNS and SASEGT. CDR3 amino acids: CASTPDPLYGYTL. DNA of the CDR3: TGTGCCAGCACGCCAGATCCACTATATGGCTACACCCTC.

This clonotype came up a few times. The J gene is TRBJ2-3, the V gene TRBV7-3; possibly TRBD1 for D (7 bases). The CDR3 has 15 amino acids. Germline-derived CDR1 and CDR2 are SGHTA and FQGTGA. Trimming left V 5 bases short and J 6 bases short, with 18 bases between. CDR3 sequence: CASSPGTGEVDTQYF. The DNA for the CDR3 is TGTGCCAGCAGCCCAGGAACAGGGGAGGTGGATACGCAGTATTTT.

This clonotype came up many times. The V gene is TRBV11-3, the J gene TRBJ2-7; TRBD2 agrees at 11 bases. CDR3 length equals 16 residues. CDR1 and CDR2 (germline): SGHNT, YENEEA. The trim removed 0 bases at V and 5 bases at J, leaving 6 bases unmatched. The CDR3, as DNA: TGTGCCAGCAGCTTAGATCTAGCGGGGGGAATCCACGAGCAGTACTTC. Residues: CASSLDLAGGIHEQYF. The complete variable domain, with remaining parts taken from reference TRBV11-3 and TRBJ2-7, reads EAGVVQSPRYKIIEKKQPVAFWCNPISGHNTLYWYLQNLGQGPELLIRYENEEAVDDSQLPKDRFSAERLKGVDSTLKIQPAELGDSAVYLCASSLDLAGGIHEQYFGPGTRLTVT.

This clonotype has ten or more counts. The rearrangement joins TRBV29-1 to TRBJ1-2; 9 nucleotides agree with TRBD1. Losses at the gene ends were 5 bases for V and 2 bases for J; bases not matched to a gene: 6. Germline CDR1 reads SQVTM; CDR2 reads ANQGSEA. This CDR3 is 14 amino acids long. The CDR3 sequence: CSVRPGTGNYGYTF. The DNA of the CDR3 is TGCAGCGTTCGCCCCGGGACAGGGAACTATGGCTACACCTTC.

This clonotype was found many times. This chain uses TRBV7-3 with TRBJ1-1, with D unclear. CDR3 length equals 13 residues. Looked up from germline, CDR1 is SGHTA and CDR2 is FQGTGA. V was pared by 4 bases and J by 1 base, with 7 bases between. As DNA, the CDR3 is TGTGCCAGCAGCTACCAGAGGAACACTGAAGCTTTCTTT. As protein: CASSYQRNTEAFF.

This clonotype was observed many times. The chain carries TRBV11-3 and TRBJ2-5; D may match TRBD1 or TRBD2 (6 bases each). From germline, CDR1 is SGHNT and CDR2 YENEEA. Trimming shortened V by 5 bases and J by 4 bases, and 11 bases separated the two germline ends. This CDR3 comprises 13 residues. The CDR3 sequence is CASSPPGAETQYF. CDR3 sequence (DNA): TGTGCCAGCAGCCCGCCGGGGGCAGAGACCCAGTACTTC.

The gene calls are TRBV3-1 and TRBJ2-7; either TRBD1 or TRBD2 may fit D (6 bases each). V was cut by 3 bases and J by 0 bases, with 12 bases left in between. Germline assignment: CDR1 LGHDT and CDR2 YNNKEL (reference sequence). The CDR3 is 15 residues long. CDR3 residues: CASSQRDTSSYEQYF. The CDR3 bases are TGTGCCAGCAGCCAGCGGGACACGAGCTCCTACGAGCAGTACTTC.

Many counts were recorded for this clonotype. The genes are TRBV24-1 and TRBJ2-5; no clear D gene. CDR1 and CDR2 from the germline V gene are KGHDR and SFDVKD. The CDR3 sequence is 12 residues long. Trimming left V 3 bases short and J 5 bases short, with 6 bases between. Here the CDR3 DNA reads TGTGCCACCAGTGATGGGCATGAGACCCAGTACTTC. This translates into CATSDGHETQYF.

The sample holds many counts of this clonotype. The chain employs TRBV6-2 or TRBV6-3 and TRBJ1-2; no clear D gene. This CDR3 is 13 amino acids long. V lost 8 bases to trimming and J lost 0 bases, with 10 bases between them. Germline V gives CDR1 MNHEY, CDR2 SVGEGT. The CDR3 bases are TGTGCCAGCTGGTACGGCTCTAACTATGGCTACACCTTC. This sequence encodes CASWYGSNYGYTF.

Many counts were recorded for this clonotype. This chain links TRBV9 with TRBJ2-7; D unresolved. Trimming left V 0 bases short and J 9 bases short, with 16 bases between. The germline V gene has CDR1 SGDLS and CDR2 YYNGEE. CDR3 length: 14 residues. The CDR3 sequence: CASSVESSPSVQYF. The CDR3, as DNA: TGTGCCAGCAGCGTAGAGTCCTCCCCTTCCGTGCAGTACTTC.

This clonotype was counted many times. CDR3 coding DNA: TGTGCCATCAGTGAGTCTTCCGGCAGGGAACCTTTCTTTGGCTACACCTTC. Protein product: CAISESSGREPFFGYTF. The chain carries TRBV10-3 and TRBJ1-2, with D possibly matching TRBD1 (5 bases). The CDR3 is 17 residues long. V lost 0 bases and J lost 7, with 21 bases in between. Germline lookup yields CDR1 ENHRY and CDR2 SYGVKD.

Ten or more counts support this clonotype. The chain recombines TRBV6-1 with TRBJ2-2, with D tentatively TRBD2 (6 bases). V lost 7 bases to trimming and J lost 7 bases, with 22 bases between them. The CDR3 is made up of 16 amino acids. Germline CDR1 is MNHNS and CDR2 is SASEGT. Here the CDR3 reads CASTYLGGGWHGELFF. The DNA for the CDR3 is TGTGCCAGCACCTACCTCGGGGGAGGATGGCACGGGGAGCTGTTTTTT.